This T cell receptor (beta chain) stems from a study of blood T cell repertoires in COVID-19 (dated by TCRdb to between 2020 and 2021). Broadly, across the study: Collaborator samples came from the United States, Italy and Spain and covered acute and convalescent phases of COVID-19. The material from the prospective study consisted of cDNA or gDNA derived from T cells, B-cell-depleted T cells, or PBMCs. Subjects who had been exposed to COVID-19, were actively infected with it, or had recovered from it provided the deeply sampled blood TCRbeta repertoires that made up the dataset. A freely available public database, intended as a resource for researchers studying the immune response to SARS-CoV-2, is where the repertoires were released. Samples came from the ongoing ImmuneRACE study (first 160 participants) plus 1,254 subjects from 6 global collaborators. Sample metadata almost always included a de-identified subject ID, COVID-19 status, age in years and sex. Where available, HLA class I and class II types were taken from metadata supplied by the sample provider and were not determined by assay-based typing.

The collaborating institutions used their own protocols to collect whole blood in K2EDTA tubes. For TCRbeta analysis, collaborator samples were shipped as frozen whole blood, as isolated PBMCs, or as DNA extracted from either sample type. Study-level results and caveats: Clinical and demographic metadata were provided uncurated, with the amount varying by source and participant.

As to this clone: The clone's antigen remains unknown. Base qualities are not provided; no much larger clone lies one nucleotide away.

CDR1 and CDR2 are drawn from the germline V gene: MNHGY, SVAAGI. The CDR3 runs 17 amino acids, cysteine and phenylalanine included. The sequence is cut down to CDR3 DNA, 51 bases in frame from base 1. V ends up 2 bases short and J 3 bases short, with an unmatched junction base count of 9. TCRbeta CDR3 regions were amplified from genomic DNA using the immunoSEQ Assay, a bias-controlled multiplex PCR. For the original study's pipeline: Within the assay, amplification of reference gene primers was used to estimate how many nucleated cells each sample contained. To quantify the absolute abundance of each unique TCRbeta CDR3 rearrangement, sequence reads were collapsed and filtered. For each sample, productive Simpson clonality was calculated as the square root of Simpson's diversity index across productive rearrangements. In its TCRdb copy, this immuneACCESS table keeps in-frame sequences only and misses some clones. Where compared with another copy, unresolved V genes explain less than half of these, and the others have no known cause. V, J and clone size reflect that table, while D and trimming were determined from the DNA. Across this sample there are 95,000 or so clones, with around 85% seen only once. Of the sample, 20% to 30% is held by the ten largest clones.

The sequence joins TRBV6-9 to TRBJ2-1, with 8 bases in between that match TRBD1. The TCR comes from a man older than 75 with active or convalescent COVID-19. Source material: peripheral blood. In nucleotide form, the sequence is TGTGCCAGCAGTTATCCCCGAGACAGGGGTTGCTACAATGAGCAGTTCTTC. This codes for CASSYPRDRGCYNEQFF.